Shown below are 20 T cell receptor beta chains from a single sample sequenced in a study of cytomegalovirus exposure and HLA in healthy donors. Primers: 60 Vbeta forward and 13 Jbeta reverse. Libraries were prepared by immunoSEQ multiplex PCR; TCRdb keeps only in-frame clonotypes and omits some of them. The table includes approximately 150,000 clones, roughly 79% detected once. The sample consisted of PBMCs. The receptors were gathered from a woman in her forties in good health and CMV-seronegative.

This clone was counted only a few times. The chain recombines TRBV9 with TRBJ2-1; D is perhaps TRBD2 (6 bases). Germline V gives CDR1 SGDLS, CDR2 YYNGEE. Trimming took off 0 bases at V and 7 bases at J, with 17 bases between the two ends. The CDR3 sequence is 16 residues long. CDR3 nucleotides: TGTGCCAGCAGCGTAGACCGGGGGAGAGCGAGTAATGAGCAGTTCTTC. It is translated as CASSVDRGRASNEQFF.

The chain links TRBV5-1 to TRBJ2-7; 14 nucleotides agree with TRBD2. V shed 7 bases and J 5 bases; nucleotides not matched to a gene: 2. The CDR3 contains 13 residues. Germline assignment: CDR1 SGHRS and CDR2 YFSETQ. CDR3 coding DNA: TGCGCCAGCGCGACTAGCGGGAGGGACGAGCAGTACTTC. Its translation is CASATSGRDEQYF. Together with reference TRBV5-1 and TRBJ2-7, the CDR3 gives the full variable domain: KAGVTQTPRYLIKTRGQQVTLSCSPISGHRSVSWYQQTPGQGLQFLFEYFSETQRNKGNFPGRFSGRQFSNSRSEMNVSTLELGDSALYLCASATSGRDEQYFGPGTRLTVT.

The V call is TRBV10-3, the J call TRBJ1-1; maybe TRBD1 (5 bases). Germline V gene lookup returns CDR1 ENHRY and CDR2 SYGVKD. The CDR3 totals 15 residues. Trimming pared 0 bases from V and 4 bases from J, leaving 12 bases between. The DNA for the CDR3 is TGTGCCATCAGTGAGTCAGTGGGGCAGGTCACTGAAGCTTTCTTT. This gives the protein CAISESVGQVTEAFF.

The V gene is TRBV15, the J gene TRBJ2-1; 11 nucleotides match TRBD1. Germline V gives CDR1 LNHNV, CDR2 YYDKDF (reference sequence). The junction had 6 bases not matched to a gene; V was cut back by 5 bases and J by 0 bases. This CDR3 spans 17 amino acids. In nucleotides, the CDR3 is TGTGCCACCAGCGGCAGGACAGGGGGCATCTCCTACAATGAGCAGTTCTTC. It encodes CATSGRTGGISYNEQFF.

CDR3 bases: TGTGCCAGCAGCTTTAAAGGGGGCGCGGGCGGAAACACCATATATTTT. It encodes CASSFKGGAGGNTIYF. V gene TRBV5-8 combines with J gene TRBJ1-3, with 7 bases identical to TRBD1. This CDR3 comprises 16 residues. Trimming removed 2 bases from V and 4 bases from J; junction bases left unmatched: 9. Germline CDR1 and CDR2: SGHTS and YDEGEE.

This clone was found a few times. This sequence joins TRBV7-3 and TRBJ2-1, with 11 bases identical to TRBD2. The CDR3 totals 14 residues. Unmatched junction bases numbered 2, after V lost 5 bases and J lost 5 bases. CDR1 SGHTA and CDR2 FQGTGA come from the germline V gene. The CDR3 protein is CASSPTSGNNEQFF. CDR3 bases: TGTGCCAGCAGCCCGACTAGCGGGAACAATGAGCAGTTCTTC.

The chain is built from TRBV11-3 and TRBJ2-7; D possibly corresponds to TRBD1 (5 bases). Trimming stripped 3 bases from V and 6 bases from J, with 21 bases between. Germline-derived CDR1 and CDR2 are SGHNT and YENEEA. CDR3 size: 16 residues. The DNA of the CDR3 is TGTGCCAGCAGCTTGGTTTCAGGGTGGACCCTCTCCGAGCAGTACTTC. Protein product: CASSLVSGWTLSEQYF.

The chain links TRBV19 to TRBJ1-5; D may be TRBD1 (6 bases). Trimming took 7 bases from V and 5 from J, leaving 18 bases between them. Per the germline V gene, CDR1 is LNHDA and CDR2 is SQIVND (reference sequence). The length of the CDR3 is 15 residues. The CDR3 bases are TGTGCCAGTACCGGATGGGGGGGCGCCGATCAGCCCCAGCATTTT. This gives the protein CASTGWGGADQPQHF. Complete variable domain (other parts from reference TRBV19 and TRBJ1-5): DGGITQSPKYLFRKEGQNVTLSCEQNLNHDAMYWYRQDPGQGLRLIYYSQIVNDFQKGDIAEGYSVSREKKESFPLTVTSAQKNPTAFYLCASTGWGGADQPQHFGDGTRLSIL.

This chain joins TRBV2 and TRBJ2-7; tentatively, D is TRBD1 (6 bases). V lost 8 bases and J 0 bases, leaving 14 bases between the germline ends. Germline V gene sequence: CDR1 SNHLY, CDR2 FYNNEI. This CDR3 has 14 residues. CDR3 nucleotides: TGTGCCAGCCGACGGACAGAAAGCTCCTACGAGCAGTACTTC. Its protein is CASRRTESSYEQYF.

V gene TRBV6-1 combines with J gene TRBJ2-2; D is possibly TRBD1 (5 bases). V was clipped by 1 base and J by 7 bases, with 13 bases between them. CDR1 MNHNS and CDR2 SASEGT come from the germline V gene. The CDR3 contains 15 residues. CDR3 amino acids: CASSEEQDRFGELFF. Here the CDR3 DNA reads TGTGCCAGCAGTGAAGAACAGGATAGGTTCGGGGAGCTGTTTTTT.

The J gene is TRBJ1-1, the V gene TRBV27; D possibly corresponds to TRBD1 (5 bases). In germline, CDR1 is MNHEY, CDR2 SMNVEV (reference sequence). The CDR3 is 16 residues long. V was pared by 5 bases and J by 0 bases, with 16 bases between. For the CDR3, the DNA is TGTGCCAGCAGTCCCCCGTGGCGGGGCCTGAACACTGAAGCTTTCTTT. Encoded protein: CASSPPWRGLNTEAFF.

The rearrangement links TRBV27 to TRBJ1-5, with no clear D. Germline CDR1 and CDR2: MNHEY and SMNVEV (reference sequence). CDR3 length: 15 residues. V lost 4 bases and J 2 bases, leaving 12 bases between the germline ends. For the CDR3, the DNA is TGTGCCAGCAGTTCCTCGGACTTGGGCAATCAGCCCCAGCATTTT. It is translated as CASSSSDLGNQPQHF.

This chain uses TRBV30 with TRBJ2-1; D is perhaps TRBD2 (6 bases). Germline-derived CDR1 and CDR2 are GTSNPN and SVGIG (reference sequence). The V end lost 0 bases, the J end lost 7 bases, and 13 bases lay between the germline ends. CDR3 size: 14 residues. Written as DNA, the CDR3 is TGTGCCTGGAGTGTAAGGGCCGGAGGGAATGAGCAGTTCTTC. Protein product: CAWSVRAGGNEQFF.

This chain links TRBV28 with TRBJ2-7; TRBD2 matches at 14 bases. CDR3 length: 13 residues. The trim removed 8 bases at V and 5 bases at J, leaving 2 bases unmatched. CDR1 and CDR2 (germline): MDHEN, SYDVKM. The CDR3 bases are TGTGCCAGCGGGACTAGCGGGAGAAACGAGCAGTACTTC. This encodes CASGTSGRNEQYF.

The chain joins TRBV13 to TRBJ2-1; tentative D call: TRBD2 (5 bases). The ends were cut back, 5 bases at V and 5 bases at J, with 16 bases in the middle. The CDR3 length is 15 residues. Per the germline V gene, CDR1 is PRHDT and CDR2 is FYEKMQ (reference sequence). In DNA, the CDR3 is TGTGCCAGCAGCCCCGCCAGATTGGGAGACAATGAGCAGTTCTTC. Translating gives CASSPARLGDNEQFF.

The rearrangement joins TRBV29-1 to TRBJ2-7, with TRBD1 matching over 9 bases. Losses at the gene ends were 5 bases for V and 3 bases for J; bases not matched to a gene: 11. The germline V gene encodes CDR1 SQVTM and CDR2 ANQGSEA. This CDR3 is built from 15 residues. CDR3 bases: TGCAGCGTTTCTGGGGCGTGGGACAGGGTCTACGAGCAGTACTTC. This gives the protein CSVSGAWDRVYEQYF.

The sample holds a few counts of this clone. The rearrangement links TRBV5-1 to TRBJ1-1; 7 positions agree with TRBD1. Germline V gene sequence: CDR1 SGHRS, CDR2 YFSETQ. The CDR3 spans 15 residues. With V trimmed by 2 bases and J by 0 bases, 4 bases remained unmatched. DNA of the CDR3: TGCGCCAGCAGCTTTCGCAGGGGGGTGAACACTGAAGCTTTCTTT. Translated: CASSFRRGVNTEAFF.

The V gene is TRBV28, the J gene TRBJ1-1, with D possibly TRBD1 on 5 matching bases. CDR1 MDHEN and CDR2 SYDVKM come from the germline V gene. The CDR3 covers 15 residues. With 6 bases removed from V and 3 bases from J, the gap between germline ends came to 17 bases. CDR3 sequence: CASSPGQGRYTEAFF. The CDR3 DNA follows: TGTGCCAGCAGCCCCGGGCAGGGCAGGTACACTGAAGCTTTCTTT.

The rearrangement links TRBV30 to TRBJ2-5; D uncertain. Germline assignment: CDR1 GTSNPN and CDR2 SVGIG (reference sequence). This CDR3 has 12 amino acids. V lost 4 bases and J 3 bases, leaving 9 bases between the germline ends. The DNA for the CDR3 is TGTGCCTGGACCAACTATGAAGAGACCCAGTACTTC. It encodes CAWTNYEETQYF.

The rearrangement uses TRBV6-6 and TRBJ2-7; perhaps TRBD2 as D (6 bases). CDR1 and CDR2 from the germline V gene are MNHNY and SVGAGI (reference sequence). The V gene lost 2 bases and the J gene lost 0 bases, with 8 bases spanning the gap. This CDR3 comprises 14 residues. CDR3 region: CASSYGTSSYEQYF. Here the CDR3 DNA reads TGTGCCAGCAGTTACGGGACTTCCTCCTACGAGCAGTACTTC.